These 17 T cell receptor beta chains were sequenced from one sample in a study of shared clonotypes between healthy human individuals. Libraries were prepared by immunoSEQ multiplex PCR; TCRdb keeps only in-frame clonotypes and omits some of them. The table shows roughly 2 million clones, with about 95% occurring only once. Naivety among CD8 cells was defined by CD45RO negativity and positive CCR7 selection, thereby excluding terminally differentiated effector memory CD45RA+ cells. The sample taken for sequencing was naive CD8+ T cells sorted from blood. These receptors were obtained from a man younger than 35 in good health.

The J gene is TRBJ2-7, the V gene TRBV25-1; 8 bases agree with TRBD1. J gave up 3 bases and V 6 bases, and 7 bases lay outside the gene matches. The CDR3 covers 14 residues. Germline CDR1 is MGHDK and CDR2 is SYGVNS. CDR3 coding DNA: TGTGCCAGCAGAGAGACAGGGGAAGGCTACGAGCAGTACTTC. The encoded protein is CASRETGEGYEQYF.

This clone was observed once. This rearrangement joins TRBV7-8 to TRBJ2-5; TRBD1 is a possible D gene (6 bases). The germline V and J ends were trimmed by 3 bases and 1 base, with 15 bases remaining between them. This CDR3 is built from 16 residues. Germline loops: CDR1 SGHVS, CDR2 FQNEAQ. The CDR3 is CASSLPGIGGQETQYF. The CDR3, as DNA: TGTGCCAGCAGCTTGCCGGGTATAGGGGGCCAAGAGACCCAGTACTTC.

V and J are TRBV7-8 and TRBJ2-7; 7 positions match TRBD2. The CDR3 totals 16 residues. Germline V lookup: CDR1 SGHVS, CDR2 FQNEAQ. The junction had 9 bases not matched to a gene; V was cut back by 2 bases and J by 2 bases. The CDR3 region has the DNA TGTGCCAGCAGCTTATTCCCTAGCGGAGGGGCCTACGAGCAGTACTTC. It is translated as CASSLFPSGGAYEQYF.

The chain combines TRBV7-9 with TRBJ1-2, with D tentatively TRBD1 (5 bases). Germline loops: CDR1 SEHNR, CDR2 FQNEAQ (reference sequence). The CDR3 has 15 residues. Trimming removed 5 bases from V and 5 bases from J, with 18 bases in between. The CDR3 loop is CASSLGTGTVYGYTF. Written as DNA, the CDR3 is TGTGCCAGCAGCCTAGGCACCGGGACTGTGTATGGCTACACCTTC.

As for this clone: The same CDR3 can be traced to other DNA sequences in this sample. The rearrangement uses TRBV30 and TRBJ1-3; 8 bases match TRBD1. Looked up from germline, CDR1 is GTSNPN and CDR2 is SVGIG (reference sequence). After removal of 5 bases from V and 4 bases from J, the junction contained 4 bases not matched to a gene. This CDR3 region has 13 residues. The CDR3 region is CAWGQGAGNTIYF. The CDR3, as DNA: TGTGCCTGGGGACAGGGAGCAGGAAACACCATATATTTT.

The chain links TRBV21-1 to TRBJ1-6; the table's D call of TRBD1 was not tested on the DNA. TRBV21-1 is an annotated pseudogene. The CDR3 length is 18 residues. The CDR3 region is CASSPRLGTGGFISPLHF. The CDR3 bases are TGTGCCAGCAGCCCACGACTCGGGACAGGGGGCTTCATTTCACCCCTCCACTTT.

The chain carries TRBV5-4 and TRBJ1-1; TRBD1 agrees at 7 bases. The CDR3 runs to 15 residues. The germline gives CDR1 SGHNT, CDR2 YYREEE (reference sequence). V lost 4 bases, J lost 1 base, and 7 bases stayed unmatched. DNA of the CDR3: TGTGCCAGCAGCACGCCGGGACAGTCGAACACTGAAGCTTTCTTT. Translating it yields CASSTPGQSNTEAFF.

The rearrangement joins TRBV6-6 to TRBJ2-7; D ambiguous. CDR1 MNHNY and CDR2 SVGAGI come from the germline V gene (reference sequence). Trimming pared 5 bases from V and 11 bases from J, leaving 16 bases between. The CDR3 is 12 residues long. The chain's CDR3 is CASSNGDVGKYF. CDR3 sequence (DNA): TGTGCCAGCAGTAACGGTGATGTAGGAAAGTACTTC.

The genes are TRBV9 and TRBJ2-2; D call uncertain. The CDR3 extends over 15 amino acids. The germline gives CDR1 SGDLS, CDR2 YYNGEE. Trimming shortened V by 0 bases and J by 5 bases, and 11 bases separated the two germline ends. Here the CDR3 DNA reads TGTGCCAGCAGCGTAGACCCAGGACCGACCGGGGAGCTGTTTTTT. This translates into CASSVDPGPTGELFF.

Concerning this clone itself: This CDR3 is also generated by other DNA sequences in the sample. The chain combines TRBV30 with TRBJ1-4, with D possibly TRBD1 on 5 matching bases. V lost 1 base, J lost 7 bases, and 10 bases lay in between. This CDR3 spans 13 amino acids. Germline loops: CDR1 GTSNPN, CDR2 SVGIG (reference sequence). CDR3: CAWSAGGGEKLFF. Written as DNA, the CDR3 is TGTGCCTGGAGTGCCGGGGGTGGTGAAAAACTGTTTTTT.

As concerns this clone: In the same sample, other DNA sequences code for this CDR3. V is TRBV6-5 and J is TRBJ2-7, with D perhaps matching TRBD1 (5 bases). The CDR3 has 12 residues. Germline lookup yields CDR1 MNHEY and CDR2 SVGAGI. The V end was cut by 6 bases, the J end by 3 bases, with 9 bases between. CDR3 sequence reads: CASSLTGYEQYF. CDR3 coding DNA: TGTGCCAGCAGCTTAACAGGCTACGAGCAGTACTTC.

The chain links TRBV19 to TRBJ1-5, with 8 nucleotides matching TRBD1. The CDR3 is 14 residues long. Germline V gene lookup returns CDR1 LNHDA and CDR2 SQIVND (reference sequence). The V gene end was trimmed by 7 bases and the J gene end by 15 bases; junction bases not matched to a gene: 17. The CDR3 sequence is CASIDGQGGVDWHF. The CDR3 nucleotides are TGTGCCAGTATCGATGGACAGGGTGGCGTGGATTGGCATTTT.

The gene calls are TRBV6-1 and TRBJ2-7, with D possibly being TRBD1 or TRBD2 (5 bases each). With 3 bases removed from V and 2 bases from J, the gap between germline ends came to 8 bases. The CDR3 consists of 13 residues. Germline V gives CDR1 MNHNS, CDR2 SASEGT. The CDR3: CASSDLGAYEQYF. The CDR3 region has the DNA TGTGCCAGCAGTGACTTGGGGGCCTACGAGCAGTACTTC.

The chain joins TRBV9 to TRBJ2-5; 7 bases are shared with TRBD1. The CDR3 sequence is 14 residues long. V was clipped by 0 bases and J by 4 bases; unmatched bases: 3. In germline, CDR1 is SGDLS, CDR2 YYNGEE. This CDR3 is CASSVDGTAETQYF. CDR3 coding DNA: TGTGCCAGCAGCGTAGACGGGACAGCAGAGACCCAGTACTTC.

The genes are TRBV29-1 and TRBJ1-1; the D gene is possibly TRBD1 (5 bases). This CDR3 is 14 amino acids long. The V gene's germline CDR1 is SQVTM and CDR2 ANQGSEA. V was cut by 1 base and J by 1 base, with 10 bases left in between. CDR3 protein: CSVEVGGRNTEAFF. The CDR3 DNA reads TGCAGCGTTGAAGTGGGGGGGAGGAACACTGAAGCTTTCTTT.

The CDR3 loop is CASSPFRNTEAFF. The CDR3 DNA follows: TGTGCCAGCAGCCCCTTTCGGAACACTGAAGCTTTCTTT. The gene calls are TRBV6-1 and TRBJ1-1; D remains ambiguous. V was cut by 6 bases and J by 1 base, with 9 bases left in between. The CDR3 is 13 residues long. The germline CDR1 and CDR2 sequences are MNHNS and SASEGT.

This clone was counted once. V gene TRBV7-9 combines with J gene TRBJ2-5, with a weak D call TRBD2 (6 bases). V lost 1 base, J lost 7 bases, and 16 bases lay in between. The germline gives CDR1 SEHNR, CDR2 FQNEAQ (reference sequence). The CDR3 has 15 residues. The CDR3 nucleotides read TGTGCCAGCAGCTTAGACGGGAGCTCCCGTGGGACCCAGTACTTC. Translating gives CASSLDGSSRGTQYF. Variable domain in full (rest from reference TRBV7-9 and TRBJ2-5): DTGVSQNPRHKITKRGQNVTFRCDPISEHNRLYWYRQTLGQGPEFLTYFQNEAQLEKSRLLSDRFSAERPKGSFSTLEIQRTEQGDSAMYLCASSLDGSSRGTQYFGPGTRLLVL.